This passage covers 30 T cell receptor beta chains from one sample sequenced in a study of T cells in tuberculosis. The assay was immunoSEQ multiplex PCR, and TCRdb's table has in-frame clones only and misses some. The table has tens of thousands of clones, roughly 93% seen once. Sorting used thawed, overnight-rested PBMC stained with anti-CD3, a viability dye and GMM-loaded CD1B tetramer. The lipid loaded on the CD1B tetramers was C32 glucose monomycolate from Rhodococcus equi. Source material: CD1b-GMM tetramer-negative cells sorted from PBMCs. The receptor set was obtained from an adult woman with latent tuberculosis.

This clone is deemed medium-sized. The chain combines TRBV6-1 with TRBJ1-3; TRBD1 matches 9 bases. V shed 1 base, J shed 5 bases, and the junction held 9 bases outside the gene matches. The germline gives CDR1 MNHNS, CDR2 SASEGT. This CDR3 is built from 17 residues. The CDR3 is CASSEETGQGLRNTIYF. The CDR3 nucleotides read TGTGCCAGCAGTGAAGAGACGGGACAGGGTTTAAGAAACACCATATATTTT.

The V and J genes are TRBV6-1 and TRBJ1-2; D might be TRBD1 (6 bases). CDR1 is MNHNS, CDR2 SASEGT, per germline. This CDR3 contains 14 residues. V was cut by 4 bases and J by 4 bases, with 13 bases left in between. The CDR3 is CASSGRGPAYGYTF. The CDR3 DNA reads as TGTGCCAGCAGTGGCAGGGGCCCTGCCTATGGCTACACCTTC.

V and J are TRBV13 and TRBJ2-7; 7 nucleotides line up with TRBD2. V shed 1 base, J shed 0 bases, and the junction held 6 bases outside the gene matches. The CDR3 is 16 amino acids. In germline, CDR1 is PRHDT, CDR2 FYEKMQ (reference sequence). The CDR3 nucleotides read TGTGCCAGCAGCTTAGAGGGGCAGCGGGGCTCCTACGAGCAGTACTTC. As protein: CASSLEGQRGSYEQYF.

V gene TRBV28 combines with J gene TRBJ1-2, with 7 bases that match TRBD1. CDR1 is MDHEN and CDR2 is SYDVKM in the germline V gene. The CDR3 has 16 residues. V lost 5 bases to trimming and J lost 2 bases; unmatched junction nucleotides: 11. The CDR3 loop is CASSPPWTGRNYGYTF. In DNA, the CDR3 is TGTGCCAGCAGTCCCCCCTGGACAGGACGAAACTATGGCTACACCTTC.

The rearrangement joins TRBV19 to TRBJ2-5, with D perhaps matching TRBD2 (5 bases). Trimming shortened V by 6 bases and J by 5 bases, and 13 bases separated the two germline ends. This CDR3 contains 13 residues. CDR1 LNHDA and CDR2 SQIVND come from the germline V gene (reference sequence). CDR3 sequence reads: CASRRVSGETQYF. The DNA of the CDR3 is TGTGCCAGTAGGCGTGTATCGGGGGAGACCCAGTACTTC.

The chain recombines TRBV2 with TRBJ1-3, with D perhaps matching TRBD1 (6 bases). Deletions cut 4 bases from V and 0 bases from J, with 16 bases between. This CDR3 comprises 17 residues. Germline assignment: CDR1 SNHLY and CDR2 FYNNEI. Here the CDR3 DNA reads TGTGCCAGCAGTGGCTCACAGGGAAGGGGCTCTGGAAACACCATATATTTT. The encoded protein is CASSGSQGRGSGNTIYF.

This chain joins TRBV6-1 and TRBJ1-5; D gene unclear. Trimming pared 3 bases from V and 4 bases from J, leaving 16 bases between. Germline lookup yields CDR1 MNHNS and CDR2 SASEGT. The CDR3 is 16 residues long. CDR3 amino acids: CASSEPGSGPNQPQHF. The CDR3 coding sequence is TGTGCCAGCAGTGAGCCGGGAAGTGGGCCGAATCAGCCCCAGCATTTT.

V and J are TRBV19 and TRBJ2-1; TRBD2 agrees at 9 bases. Germline CDR1 is LNHDA and CDR2 is SQIVND (reference sequence). The junction had 3 bases not matched to a gene; V was cut back by 5 bases and J by 1 base. This CDR3 is 15 amino acids long. The CDR3 DNA is TGTGCCAGTAGTGTGGCGGGGGGGTCCTACAATGAGCAGTTCTTC. Residues: CASSVAGGSYNEQFF.

V gene TRBV2 combines with J gene TRBJ2-3; 8 positions agree with TRBD2. This CDR3 spans 16 amino acids. Germline lookup yields CDR1 SNHLY and CDR2 FYNNEI. The V segment lost 6 bases and the J segment 2 bases; nucleotides outside the gene matches: 10. CDR3 coding DNA: TGTGCCAGCAGACCCTTCCCGGGGGGGGCCACAGATACGCAGTATTTT. Its protein product is CASRPFPGGATDTQYF.

The chain recombines TRBV2 with TRBJ1-4; 7 bases line up with TRBD1. The CDR3 has 14 residues. Trimming cost V 3 bases and J 8 bases; bases outside gene matches: 6. Germline CDR1 reads SNHLY; CDR2 reads FYNNEI. CDR3 nucleotides: TGTGCCAGCAGTGACATGTCAGGGGGGGAAAAACTGTTTTTT. Encoded protein: CASSDMSGGEKLFF.

The J gene is TRBJ1-5, the V gene TRBV27; D perhaps matches TRBD1 (5 bases). Trimming pared 3 bases from V and 2 bases from J, leaving 11 bases between. The CDR3 loop spans 15 amino acids. CDR1 MNHEY and CDR2 SMNVEV come from the germline V gene (reference sequence). The CDR3: CASSFGRAGNQPQHF. The CDR3 DNA follows: TGTGCCAGCAGTTTCGGCAGGGCCGGCAATCAGCCCCAGCATTTT.

Concerning this clone itself: Different DNA sequences within this sample yield the same CDR3. V is TRBV29-1 and J is TRBJ1-2; the match to TRBD1 covers 9 bases. V shed 7 bases and J 1 base; nucleotides not matched to a gene: 7. CDR1 is SQVTM and CDR2 is ANQGSEA in the germline V gene. This CDR3 spans 14 amino acids. CDR3 sequence (DNA): TGCAGCGACCTACAGGGGGCGGATAACTATGGCTACACCTTC. Translated, it gives CSDLQGADNYGYTF.

This chain joins TRBV5-4 and TRBJ2-2; a weak D match, TRBD1 (5 bases). There are 13 residues in the CDR3. Trimming removed 4 bases at V and 3 bases at J, with 7 bases between. CDR1 and CDR2 (germline): SGHNT, YYREEE (reference sequence). The CDR3 is CASSLRDTGELFF. CDR3 nucleotide sequence: TGTGCCAGCAGCCTCAGGGACACCGGGGAGCTGTTTTTT.

The V and J genes are TRBV7-9 and TRBJ2-2; TRBD2 aligns across 11 bases. Germline trimming cut 5 bases from V and 5 bases from J; bases unmatched to any gene: 13. Germline CDR1 SEHNR, CDR2 FQNEAQ (reference sequence). CDR3 length equals 18 residues. The CDR3 DNA sequence: TGTGCCAGCAGCGGTCGTCCTACTAGCGGGAGAAGGACCGGGGAGCTGTTTTTT. It is translated as CASSGRPTSGRRTGELFF.

V usage is TRBV5-6 and J usage is TRBJ1-6, with D hard to call. CDR1 is SGHDT, CDR2 YYEEEE, per germline. The CDR3 loop spans 14 amino acids. V was cut by 3 bases and J by 12 bases, with 16 bases left in between. Written as DNA, the CDR3 is TGTGCCAGCAGCTCCCCCGCGGCCCTTGAACCCCTCCACTTT. Translated: CASSSPAALEPLHF.

The chain combines TRBV18 with TRBJ1-1, with unresolved D. Germline V CDR1 and CDR2: KGHSH, LQKENI. The V gene lost 3 bases and the J gene lost 3 bases, with 5 bases spanning the gap. This CDR3 is 12 amino acids long. CDR3 amino acids: CASSPRDTEAFF. The DNA for the CDR3 is TGTGCCAGCTCACCCCGAGACACTGAAGCTTTCTTT.

The CDR3: CASSFLTSSIDREQFF. CDR3 nucleotides: TGTGCCAGCAGCTTCCTTACTAGTTCGATTGACCGTGAGCAGTTCTTC. The rearrangement joins TRBV11-2 to TRBJ2-1; D perhaps matches TRBD2 (5 bases). CDR3 length: 16 residues. From germline, CDR1 is SGHAT and CDR2 FQNNGV. Trimming took off 3 bases at V and 9 bases at J, with 21 bases between the two ends.

This chain's CDR3 is CASSFALGVSTEAFF. The CDR3 region has the DNA TGCGCCAGCAGCTTTGCTTTAGGGGTTAGTACTGAAGCTTTCTTT. The chain couples TRBV5-1 to TRBJ1-1, with a possible D match to TRBD1 (5 bases). The germline V gene has CDR1 SGHRS and CDR2 YFSETQ. The ends were cut back, 2 bases at V and 5 bases at J, with 16 bases in the middle. CDR3 length equals 15 residues.

This rearrangement joins TRBV14 to TRBJ2-7; D remains ambiguous. Germline V gene data show CDR1 as SGHDN and CDR2 as FVKESK. V dropped 0 bases and J dropped 7 bases, with 25 bases sitting between them. This CDR3 comprises 18 residues. In nucleotides, the CDR3 is TGTGCCAGCAGCCAAGAATCCTTGACATACAGTTCCCCCACGGAGCAGTACTTC. Its protein product is CASSQESLTYSSPTEQYF. Combining the CDR3 with reference TRBV14 and TRBJ2-7 gives the whole variable domain EAGVTQFPSHSVIEKGQTVTLRCDPISGHDNLYWYRRVMGKEIKFLLHFVKESKQDESGMPNNRFLAERTGGTYSTLKVQPAELEDSGVYFCASSQESLTYSSPTEQYFGPGTRLTVT.

The CDR3 spells CASSLLSSPLHF. The DNA of the CDR3 is TGTGCCAGCAGCTTATTGAGTTCACCCCTCCACTTT. The chain recombines TRBV11-2 with TRBJ1-6, with D uncertain. This CDR3 comprises 12 residues. CDR1 and CDR2 (germline): SGHAT, FQNNGV. Trimming shortened V by 2 bases and J by 9 bases, and 5 bases separated the two germline ends.

The rearrangement joins TRBV7-2 to TRBJ1-4; TRBD1 matches at 9 bases. The germline V gene has CDR1 SGHTA and CDR2 FQGNSA. The CDR3 runs to 17 residues. V trimming: 2 bases; J trimming: 3 bases; junction bases outside the gene matches: 7. The CDR3 protein is CASSLRLGTGSNEKLFF. CDR3 nucleotide sequence: TGTGCCAGCAGCTTAAGATTGGGGACAGGGTCTAATGAAAAACTGTTTTTT.

In this sample, this clone turned up a few times. The chain is built from TRBV5-8 and TRBJ2-7; D remains ambiguous. Between the trimmed V and J ends, which lost 9 bases and 0 bases, there was a span of 7 bases. The CDR3 consists of 11 residues. CDR1 is SGHTS, CDR2 YDEGEE, per germline. CDR3 sequence: CATASSYEQYF. The DNA of the CDR3 is TGTGCCACCGCTAGCTCCTACGAGCAGTACTTC.

This clone was picked up a small number of times. This chain connects TRBV7-6 to TRBJ2-5; D gene ambiguous. In germline, CDR1 is SGHVS, CDR2 FNYEAQ. The ends were cut back, 2 bases at V and 2 bases at J, with 6 bases in the middle. The CDR3 covers 13 residues. For the CDR3, the DNA is TGTGCCAGCAGCTTACGTAGACAAGAGACCCAGTACTTC. Its protein is CASSLRRQETQYF. The whole variable domain, remainder taken from reference TRBV7-6 and TRBJ2-5, is GAGVSQSPRYKVTKRGQDVALRCDPISGHVSLYWYRQALGQGPEFLTYFNYEAQQDKSGLPNDRFSAERPEGSISTLTIQRTEQRDSAMYRCASSLRRQETQYFGPGTRLLVL.

The rearrangement uses TRBV14 and TRBJ1-6; TRBD1 might be the D (5 bases). This CDR3 is built from 15 residues. With 4 bases removed from V and 3 bases from J, the gap between germline ends came to 10 bases. Germline V gives CDR1 SGHDN, CDR2 FVKESK. CDR3 DNA: TGTGCCAGCAGCCTTAGACAGAGCTATAATTCACCCCTCCACTTT. Protein product: CASSLRQSYNSPLHF.

Turning to this clone: Other DNA sequences in this specimen translate into the identical CDR3. The chain carries TRBV2 and TRBJ2-3, with TRBD2 matching over 8 bases. V was clipped by 6 bases and J by 2 bases; unmatched bases: 13. The germline V gene encodes CDR1 SNHLY and CDR2 FYNNEI. This CDR3 has 17 amino acids. CDR3: CASSGHFAGGFTDTQYF. Here the CDR3 DNA reads TGTGCCAGCAGCGGACATTTTGCGGGGGGATTCACAGATACGCAGTATTTT. Supplemented by reference TRBV2 and TRBJ2-3, the full variable domain reads EPEVTQTPSHQVTQMGQEVILRCVPISNHLYFYWYRQILGQKVEFLVSFYNNEISEKSEIFDDQFSVERPDGSNFTLKIRSTKLEDSAMYFCASSGHFAGGFTDTQYFGPGTRLTVL.

The chain uses TRBV6-1 and TRBJ2-2; D call uncertain. The CDR3 extends over 10 amino acids. CDR1 is MNHNS and CDR2 is SASEGT in the germline V gene. V was trimmed by 10 bases and J by 6 bases, leaving 6 bases between them. In DNA, the CDR3 is TGTGCCATTCGGTCCGGGGAGCTGTTTTTT. Amino acid sequence: CAIRSGELFF.

The chain employs TRBV5-1 and TRBJ1-2, with TRBD1 matching over 8 bases. CDR1 and CDR2 from the germline V gene are SGHRS and YFSETQ. V gave up 0 bases and J gave up 7 bases; unmatched junction bases: 8. There are 15 residues in the CDR3. The CDR3 nucleotides read TGCGCCAGCAGCTTGGCCGACAGGGGTCCGGTTGGCTACACCTTC. It translates to CASSLADRGPVGYTF.

The V call is TRBV11-2, the J call TRBJ1-2; D call uncertain. The V end was cut by 0 bases, the J end by 4 bases, with 12 bases between. Per germline, CDR1 SGHAT and CDR2 FQNNGV. The CDR3 loop spans 15 amino acids. The CDR3 DNA reads as TGTGCCAGCAGCTTAGATAGGAGGGTACCCTATGGCTACACCTTC. As protein: CASSLDRRVPYGYTF.

Concerning this clone: The sample contains more than one DNA sequence encoding this CDR3. V usage is TRBV7-3 and J usage is TRBJ2-1; TRBD2 aligns across 11 bases. CDR3 length: 15 residues. Germline V gene lookup returns CDR1 SGHTA and CDR2 FQGTGA. Germline trimming cut 5 bases from V and 5 bases from J; bases unmatched to any gene: 5. CDR3 coding DNA: TGTGCCAGCAGCCTCCGACTAGCGGGGCACAATGAGCAGTTCTTC. This translates into CASSLRLAGHNEQFF.

The chain carries TRBV29-1 and TRBJ1-2; the D is unclear. Germline CDR1 is SQVTM and CDR2 is ANQGSEA. The CDR3 runs 16 residues. Trimming removed 5 bases at V and 5 bases at J, with 24 bases between. CDR3 in DNA: TGCAGCGTTCCAGACCCGTTTAGTGGACTGCTATATGGCTACACCTTC. Its protein is CSVPDPFSGLLYGYTF.